This T cell receptor (beta chain) stems from a study of blood T cell repertoires in COVID-19. Study summary: Collection of acute and convalescent COVID-19 samples took place in the United States, Italy and Spain. Sample material is recorded as cDNA or gDNA derived from T cells, B-cell-depleted T cells, or PBMCs.

The V and J ends lost 8 bases and 0 bases respectively, with 11 bases between them. CDR3 length equals 14 residues. The germline gives CDR1 MDHEN, CDR2 SYDVKM. In the original workflow: Reference gene primer amplification yielded estimated nucleated cell counts. Libraries were prepared by immunoSEQ multiplex PCR; TCRdb keeps only in-frame clonotypes and omits some of them. V, J and clone size are taken as reported in that table, and D and trimming were inferred from the DNA itself. The sample yields about 140,000 clones, 88% seen once. The rearrangement joins TRBV28 to TRBJ2-4; tentative D call: TRBD1 (6 bases). The TCR originated in a man aged 65 to 85 with acute or convalescent COVID-19. Sequenced: peripheral blood. The CDR3 here is CASRTALAKNIQYF. The CDR3 region has the DNA TGTGCCAGCCGGACAGCCCTAGCCAAAAACATTCAGTACTTC.